This T cell receptor (beta chain) appears in the sequencing data of a study of cytomegalovirus exposure and HLA in healthy donors. Whole-study results and caveats: Rarity characterized most TCR sequences, yet some public TCRs appeared in many donors.

V was shortened by 3 bases and J by 1 base, with 12 bases between the two germline ends. CDR1 and CDR2 from the germline V gene are SNHLY and FYNNEI. The CDR3 runs to 16 residues. On this clone itself: Its antigen is not known.

This PCR relied on a set of 60 Vbeta primers and 13 Jbeta primers. Repertoires were generated with immunoSEQ multiplex PCR, while TCRdb's copy carries only in-frame clones and drops some. The data show about 200,000 clones, around 79% seen once. The chain is built from TRBV2 and TRBJ2-2, with a weak D call TRBD1 (5 bases). The receptor was isolated from a man between 18 and 35 years old in good health and CMV-seronegative. Sample: PBMCs. The CDR3 DNA reads TGTGCCAGCAGTGATGAAGGGGTAATGAACACCGGGGAGCTGTTTTTT. Its protein is CASSDEGVMNTGELFF.